These 24 T cell receptor beta chains originate from one sample sequenced in a study of CD8+CD57+ T cells in acquired aplastic anemia. Genomic DNA provided the template from which TCR beta VDJ and CDR3 profiles were obtained. TCRdb processed the reads anew with MiXCR; each CDR3 protein has one entry. In the table there are some 280,000 distinct CDR3 sequences, roughly three fifths of which are singletons. Sample: sorted CD4+, CD8+, or CD8+CD57+ T cells (not recorded which) from PBMCs. The receptors originated from a human donor with severe aplastic anemia or a healthy control (not recorded which).

This sequence joins TRBV20-1 and TRBJ1-1; possibly TRBD1 for D (6 bases). Trimming stripped 0 bases from V and 0 bases from J, with 8 bases between. The CDR3 runs 14 residues. Germline CDR1 is DFQATT and CDR2 is SNEGSKA (reference sequence). The CDR3 DNA sequence: TGCAGTGCTAGAGATGCAGGGGTGAACACTGAAGCTTTCTTT. Its translation is CSARDAGVNTEAFF.

This clonotype was observed at least ten times. The chain uses TRBV20-1 and TRBJ2-1; D unresolved. CDR1 and CDR2 from the germline V gene are DFQATT and SNEGSKA (reference sequence). The CDR3 sequence is 14 residues long. Trimming stripped 4 bases from V and 0 bases from J, with 10 bases between. CDR3 nucleotides: TGCAGTGCTACCCGGACCCCCTCCTACAATGAGCAGTTCTTC. Its translation: CSATRTPSYNEQFF.

The chain combines TRBV20-1 with TRBJ2-1; TRBD1 is a possible D gene (6 bases). Trimming stripped 5 bases from V and 4 bases from J, with 9 bases between. The CDR3 has 12 residues. CDR1 is DFQATT and CDR2 is SNEGSKA in the germline V gene (reference sequence). CDR3 amino acids: CSAQGPYNEQFF. CDR3 in DNA: TGCAGTGCTCAGGGGCCTTACAATGAGCAGTTCTTC.

The J gene is TRBJ1-1, the V gene TRBV9; perhaps TRBD1 as D (5 bases). V dropped 4 bases and J dropped 4 bases, with 14 bases sitting between them. From germline, CDR1 is SGDLS and CDR2 YYNGEE. CDR3 length: 14 amino acids. The CDR3, as DNA: TGTGCCAGCAGCCAAGATGCCCAGGGCACTGAAGCTTTCTTT. Residues: CASSQDAQGTEAFF.

J is TRBJ2-3 and V is TRBV20-1; TRBD2 matches at 7 bases. Germline-derived CDR1 and CDR2 are DFQATT and SNEGSKA (reference sequence). The CDR3 has 14 residues. With 3 bases clipped from V and 0 bases from J, the junction kept 3 bases outside the gene matches. The CDR3 reads CSASWEGSTDTQYF. Here the CDR3 DNA reads TGCAGTGCTAGTTGGGAGGGGAGCACAGATACGCAGTATTTT.

The chain joins TRBV25-1 to TRBJ1-4; the D is unclear. There are 12 residues in the CDR3. V was cut by 1 base and J by 8 bases, with 5 bases left in between. Germline CDR1 MGHDK, CDR2 SYGVNS. The DNA for the CDR3 is TGTGCCAGCAGTGAATCGAGGGAAAAACTGTTTTTT. Protein product: CASSESREKLFF.

This clonotype came up many times. This rearrangement joins TRBV3-1 to TRBJ2-7, with 7 bases that match TRBD1. Germline CDR1 is LGHDT and CDR2 is YNNKEL (reference sequence). This CDR3 has 14 residues. Losses at the gene ends were 3 bases for V and 6 bases for J; bases not matched to a gene: 8. CDR3 DNA sequence: TGTGCCAGCAGCCAGGGACAGACCCCCCCCGAGCAGTACTTC. Protein product: CASSQGQTPPEQYF.

To note about this clonotype: Germline is not matched at one junction end, which may reflect a read error. The V gene is TRBV7-2, the J gene TRBJ2-5; no definite D call. Germline CDR1 and CDR2: SGHTA and FQGNSA. This CDR3 is built from 14 residues. CDR3 amino acids: CAGSRDWLRETQYF. The CDR3 nucleotides read TGTGCCGGCAGCCGAGACTGGCTCAGGGAGACCCAGTACTTC.

This clonotype was found once. CDR3 protein: CASSWLNQPQHF. The CDR3 nucleotides read TGTGCCAGCAGCTGGCTCAATCAGCCCCAGCATTTT. V gene TRBV5-6 combines with J gene TRBJ1-5; D is unresolved. The germline CDR1 and CDR2 sequences are SGHDT and YYEEEE. V lost 3 bases and J lost 3, with 4 bases in between. This CDR3 has 12 amino acids.

This chain links TRBV29-1 with TRBJ2-5; D gene ambiguous. The CDR3 extends over 11 amino acids. V lost 7 bases and J lost 5, with 11 bases in between. Germline values: CDR1 SQVTM, CDR2 ANQGSEA. The CDR3 DNA reads TGCAGCGGATCAGCATACGAGACCCAGTACTTC. Amino acid sequence: CSGSAYETQYF.

This clonotype was recorded many times. In DNA, the CDR3 is TGTGCCAGCAGCTTAACTTGGGGGCTGAACACTGAAGCTTTCTTT. Translated: CASSLTWGLNTEAFF. The rearrangement uses TRBV7-3 and TRBJ1-1, with D possibly being TRBD1 (6 bases). The CDR3 is 15 residues long. Germline V CDR1 and CDR2: SGHTA, FQGTGA. V was trimmed by 0 bases and J by 0 bases, leaving 8 bases between them.

The chain is built from TRBV11-2 and TRBJ2-7; possibly TRBD1 for D (5 bases). The germline V gene has CDR1 SGHAT and CDR2 FQNNGV. V lost 1 base, J lost 2 bases, and 6 bases lay in between. CDR3 size: 13 residues. The CDR3 DNA is TGTGCCAGCAGCTTAGTACAGGCCTACGAGCAGTACTTC. Translation gives CASSLVQAYEQYF.

As for this clonotype: A much larger clone is a single base away; this may be a read error. The chain has TRBV6-5 and TRBJ1-2; 7 nucleotides match TRBD1. The CDR3 runs 13 residues. Germline loops: CDR1 MNHEY, CDR2 SVGAGI. With V trimmed by 8 bases and J by 6 bases, 9 bases remained unmatched. This CDR3 is CASGVIGGDGYTF. The CDR3 DNA is TGTGCCAGCGGTGTCATAGGGGGCGATGGCTACACCTTC.

This clonotype has only a few counts. The chain has TRBV7-3 and TRBJ2-1; 10 bases match TRBD2. Per germline, CDR1 SGHTA and CDR2 FQGTGA. The CDR3 totals 17 residues. V lost 5 bases to trimming and J lost 7 bases; unmatched junction nucleotides: 14. The CDR3 loop reads CASSRQGTSALQNEQFF. CDR3 DNA sequence: TGTGCCAGCAGCCGACAAGGGACTAGCGCATTACAGAATGAGCAGTTCTTC. The full variable domain, completed using reference TRBV7-3 and TRBJ2-1, is GAGVSQTPSNKVTEKGKYVELRCDPISGHTALYWYRQSLGQGPEFLIYFQGTGAADDSGLPNDRFFAVRPEGSVSTLKIQRTERGDSAVYLCASSRQGTSALQNEQFFGPGTRLTVL.

The chain combines TRBV7-9 with TRBJ1-6; tentative D call: TRBD1 (6 bases). Germline CDR1 and CDR2: SEHNR and FQNEAQ (reference sequence). CDR3 length: 20 residues. With 1 base removed from V and 7 bases from J, the gap between germline ends came to 26 bases. The CDR3 sequence: CASSLGFSRTTGQKNSPLHF. CDR3 DNA sequence: TGTGCCAGCAGCTTAGGTTTTAGTCGTACGACCGGACAGAAGAATTCACCCCTCCACTTT.

CDR3 protein: CSAGRAYEQYF. DNA for the CDR3: TGCAGCGCCGGCAGGGCCTACGAGCAGTACTTC. The chain recombines TRBV29-1 with TRBJ2-7, with D possibly being TRBD1 (5 bases). The CDR3 runs to 11 residues. V was pared by 7 bases and J by 2 bases, with 9 bases between. The germline V gene encodes CDR1 SQVTM and CDR2 ANQGSEA.

This clonotype was observed once. The chain is built from TRBV20-1 and TRBJ2-5; 9 nucleotides line up with TRBD2. The CDR3 has 15 amino acids. Germline CDR1 is DFQATT and CDR2 is SNEGSKA (reference sequence). V gave up 2 bases and J gave up 4 bases; unmatched junction bases: 8. Written as DNA, the CDR3 is TGCAGTGCTAGAAGCCTAGCGGGGTCCGGAGAGACCCAGTACTTC. It encodes CSARSLAGSGETQYF.

This clonotype was counted at least ten times. V gene TRBV5-1 combines with J gene TRBJ2-1, with 11 bases identical to TRBD1. J lost 4 bases, V lost 0 bases, and 3 bases had no gene match. The CDR3 sequence is 16 residues long. Germline V gives CDR1 SGHRS, CDR2 YFSETQ. CDR3 amino acids: CASSLDGQGAYNEQFF. Here the CDR3 DNA reads TGCGCCAGCAGCTTGGATGGACAGGGGGCGTACAATGAGCAGTTCTTC.

CDR3 bases: TGTGCCAGTAGTATAAGGGCTAGCGGTGAGCAGTTCTTC. This gives the protein CASSIRASGEQFF. This chain links TRBV19 with TRBJ2-1; 7 positions match TRBD2. Unmatched junction bases numbered 4, after V lost 2 bases and J lost 9 bases. Germline loops: CDR1 LNHDA, CDR2 SQIVND (reference sequence). The CDR3 sequence is 13 residues long.

In DNA, the CDR3 is TGTGCCAGCAGCTTACGAGGGGACAGTCGCGAGCAGTACTTC. It translates to CASSLRGDSREQYF. This chain connects TRBV7-9 to TRBJ2-7; TRBD1 agrees at 7 bases. After removal of 2 bases from V and 6 bases from J, the junction contained 7 bases not matched to a gene. The CDR3 sequence is 14 residues long. CDR1 is SEHNR and CDR2 is FQNEAQ in the germline V gene (reference sequence). The variable domain in full, completed from reference TRBV7-9 and TRBJ2-7, reads DTGVSQNPRHKITKRGQNVTFRCDPISEHNRLYWYRQTLGQGPEFLTYFQNEAQLEKSRLLSDRFSAERPKGSFSTLEIQRTEQGDSAMYLCASSLRGDSREQYFGPGTRLTVT.

On this clonotype: Germline is not matched at one junction end, which may reflect a read error. This chain links TRBV7-9 with TRBJ2-1, with 10 bases identical to TRBD2. CDR3 size: 16 residues. Looked up from germline, CDR1 is SEHNR and CDR2 is FQNEAQ (reference sequence). CDR3 nucleotide sequence: TGCGCCAGCAGCCAAGGAGCGGGGGGGTCCTACAATGAGCAGTTCTTC. Its protein product is CASSQGAGGSYNEQFF. The full variable domain, completed using reference TRBV7-9 and TRBJ2-1, is DTGVSQNPRHKITKRGQNVTFRCDPISEHNRLYWYRQTLGQGPEFLTYFQNEAQLEKSRLLSDRFSAERPKGSFSTLEIQRTEQGDSAMYLCASSQGAGGSYNEQFFGPGTRLTVL.

Of note for this clonotype: Relative to the germline gene, one junction end is altered; a read error may explain this. The chain is built from TRBV12-3 or TRBV12-4 and TRBJ2-5; D uncertain. This CDR3 region has 13 residues. CDR3 protein: CASGFVGLETQYF. DNA for the CDR3: TGTGCCAGCGGTTTCGTAGGGTTGGAGACCCAGTACTTC.

Ten or more counts support this clonotype. The V gene is TRBV20-1, the J gene TRBJ1-6; TRBD1 is a possible D gene (6 bases). CDR3 length: 15 residues. Trimming took 4 bases from V and 8 from J, leaving 18 bases between them. Per germline, CDR1 DFQATT and CDR2 SNEGSKA (reference sequence). CDR3 protein: CSAITGQRVHSPLHF. CDR3 in DNA: TGCAGTGCTATAACCGGACAGCGGGTACATTCACCCCTCCACTTT.

The gene calls are TRBV7-2 and TRBJ2-3; 9 bases line up with TRBD2. The V gene end was trimmed by 6 bases and the J gene end by 6 bases; junction bases not matched to a gene: 7. Germline V lookup: CDR1 SGHTA, CDR2 FQGNSA. This CDR3 region has 14 residues. CDR3 sequence: CASSLRLADDTQYF. In nucleotides, the CDR3 is TGTGCCAGCAGTCTAAGACTAGCGGATGATACGCAGTATTTT. Looking up the rest from reference TRBV7-2 and TRBJ2-3 gives the full variable domain: GAGVSQSPSNKVTEKGKDVELRCDPISGHTALYWYRQSLGQGLEFLIYFQGNSAPDKSGLPSDRFSAERTGGSVSTLTIQRTQQEDSAVYLCASSLRLADDTQYFGPGTRLTVL.